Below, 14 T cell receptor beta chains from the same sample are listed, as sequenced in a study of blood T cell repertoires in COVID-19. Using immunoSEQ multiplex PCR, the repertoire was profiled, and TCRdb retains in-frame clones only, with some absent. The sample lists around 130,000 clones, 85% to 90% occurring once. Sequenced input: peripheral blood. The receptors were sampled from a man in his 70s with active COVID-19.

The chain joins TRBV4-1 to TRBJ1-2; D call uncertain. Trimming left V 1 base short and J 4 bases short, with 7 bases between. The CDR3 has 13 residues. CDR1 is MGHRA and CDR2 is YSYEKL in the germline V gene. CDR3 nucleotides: TGCGCCAGCAGCCAAGCGACGGGCTATGGCTACACCTTC. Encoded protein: CASSQATGYGYTF.

In DNA, the CDR3 is TGTGCCAGCAGCAACCCTGGGCGGGCGCAGTATTTT. It encodes CASSNPGRAQYF. The chain employs TRBV7-3 and TRBJ2-3; possible D gene TRBD2, 5 bases. The CDR3 is 12 residues long. Germline V gene sequence: CDR1 SGHTA, CDR2 FQGTGA. The V end was cut by 5 bases, the J end by 10 bases, with 13 bases between.

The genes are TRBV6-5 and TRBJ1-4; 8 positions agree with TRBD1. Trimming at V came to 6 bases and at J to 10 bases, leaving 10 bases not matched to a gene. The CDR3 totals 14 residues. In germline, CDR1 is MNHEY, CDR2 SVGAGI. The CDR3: CASSRETGAVKLFF. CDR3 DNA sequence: TGTGCCAGCAGCCGCGAGACAGGGGCGGTAAAACTGTTTTTT.

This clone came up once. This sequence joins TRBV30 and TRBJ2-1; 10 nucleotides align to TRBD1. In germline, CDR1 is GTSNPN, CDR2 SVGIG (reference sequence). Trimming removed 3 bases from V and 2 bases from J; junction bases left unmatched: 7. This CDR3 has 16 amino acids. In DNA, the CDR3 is TGTGCCTGGAGAGGGGACAGGGGCCATGCCTACAATGAGCAGTTCTTC. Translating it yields CAWRGDRGHAYNEQFF.

The CDR3 coding sequence is TGTGCCAGCAGTCCCGAAAGGGGGGTCGGGGGGGAAAAACTGTTTTTT. It is translated as CASSPERGVGGEKLFF. V usage is TRBV28 and J usage is TRBJ1-4, with D perhaps matching TRBD1 (6 bases). The CDR3 sequence is 16 residues long. V was trimmed by 5 bases and J by 8 bases, leaving 21 bases between them. Looked up from germline, CDR1 is MDHEN and CDR2 is SYDVKM.

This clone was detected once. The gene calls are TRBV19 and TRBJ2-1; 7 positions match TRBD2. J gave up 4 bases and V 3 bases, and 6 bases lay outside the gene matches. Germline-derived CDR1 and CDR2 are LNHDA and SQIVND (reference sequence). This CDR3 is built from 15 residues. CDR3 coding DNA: TGTGCCAGTAGTATTAGGCTAGCGGCGTACAATGAGCAGTTCTTC. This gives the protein CASSIRLAAYNEQFF.

The CDR3 region is CASSLPGQGASGYTF. CDR3 in DNA: TGTGCCAGTAGTCTTCCGGGACAGGGGGCCTCTGGCTACACCTTC. V is TRBV19 and J is TRBJ1-2; 12 bases are a match to TRBD1. CDR1 and CDR2 from the germline V gene are LNHDA and SQIVND (reference sequence). The CDR3 extends over 15 amino acids. Germline trimming cut 5 bases from V and 7 bases from J; bases unmatched to any gene: 8. The whole variable domain, filled in from reference TRBV19 and TRBJ1-2, reads DGGITQSPKYLFRKEGQNVTLSCEQNLNHDAMYWYRQDPGQGLRLIYYSQIVNDFQKGDIAEGYSVSREKKESFPLTVTSAQKNPTAFYLCASSLPGQGASGYTFGSGTRLTVV.

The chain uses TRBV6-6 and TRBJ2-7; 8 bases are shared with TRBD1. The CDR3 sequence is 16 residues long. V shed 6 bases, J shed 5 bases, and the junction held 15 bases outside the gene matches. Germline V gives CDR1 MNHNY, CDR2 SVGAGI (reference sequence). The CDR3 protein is CASSLRQGRGRDEQYF. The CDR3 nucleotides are TGTGCCAGCAGCCTTCGACAGGGGCGAGGGAGAGACGAGCAGTACTTC.

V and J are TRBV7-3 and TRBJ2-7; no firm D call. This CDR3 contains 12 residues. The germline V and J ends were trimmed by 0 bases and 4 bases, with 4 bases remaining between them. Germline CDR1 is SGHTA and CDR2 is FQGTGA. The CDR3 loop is CASSLTFYEQYF. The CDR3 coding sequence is TGTGCCAGCAGCTTAACCTTTTACGAGCAGTACTTC.

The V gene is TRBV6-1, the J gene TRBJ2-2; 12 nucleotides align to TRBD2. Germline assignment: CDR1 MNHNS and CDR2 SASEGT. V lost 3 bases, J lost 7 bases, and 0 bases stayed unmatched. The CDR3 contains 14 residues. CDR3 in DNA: TGTGCCAGCAGTGAGGGACTAGCGGGCGGGGAGCTGTTTTTT. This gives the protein CASSEGLAGGELFF.

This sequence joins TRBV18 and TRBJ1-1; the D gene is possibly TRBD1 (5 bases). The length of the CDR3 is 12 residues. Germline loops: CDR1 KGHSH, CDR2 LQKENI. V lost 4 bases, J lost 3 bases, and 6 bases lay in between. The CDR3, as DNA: TGTGCCAGCTCACTACAGGACACTGAAGCTTTCTTT. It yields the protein CASSLQDTEAFF. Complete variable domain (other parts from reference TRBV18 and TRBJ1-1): NAGVMQNPRHLVRRRGQEARLRCSPMKGHSHVYWYRQLPEEGLKFMVYLQKENIIDESGMPKERFSAEFPKEGPSILRIQQVVRGDSAAYFCASSLQDTEAFFGQGTRLTVV.

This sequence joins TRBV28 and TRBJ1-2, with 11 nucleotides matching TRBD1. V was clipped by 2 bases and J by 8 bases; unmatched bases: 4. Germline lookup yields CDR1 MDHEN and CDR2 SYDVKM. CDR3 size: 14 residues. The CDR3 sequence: CASSLGQGAQGYTF. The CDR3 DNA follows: TGTGCCAGCAGTTTAGGACAGGGGGCTCAGGGCTACACCTTC.

CDR3 nucleotides: TGTGCCAGCAGCCAATCGGGACAGTTGATCTATGGCTACACCTTC. It encodes CASSQSGQLIYGYTF. The chain is built from TRBV6-5 and TRBJ1-2, with 7 bases fitting TRBD1. Germline CDR1 reads MNHEY; CDR2 reads SVGAGI. The CDR3 runs to 15 residues. The ends lost 6 bases at V and 4 bases at J; junction bases unmatched: 11.

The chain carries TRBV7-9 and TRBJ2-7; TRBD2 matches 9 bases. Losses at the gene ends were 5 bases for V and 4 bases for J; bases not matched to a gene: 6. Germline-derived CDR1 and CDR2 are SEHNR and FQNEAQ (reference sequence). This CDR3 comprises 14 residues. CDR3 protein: CASSGEREVYEQYF. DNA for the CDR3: TGTGCCAGCAGCGGAGAGCGGGAGGTTTACGAGCAGTACTTC.